The text below deals with one TCR beta chain. The data were obtained in a study of blood T cell repertoires in COVID-19. Study details: Acute and convalescent COVID-19 specimens originated in the United States, Italy and Spain. T cells, B-cell-depleted T cells, or PBMCs supplied cDNA or gDNA.

In the original analysis: For nucleated cells, counts were estimated from reference gene primer amplification. This table comes from immunoSEQ multiplex PCR, and its TCRdb copy is limited to in-frame clones, with some not included. V and J calls and clone size are copied from that table; D and trimming were computed from the DNA. The data contain under 200,000 clones, almost 85% of them singletons. This receptor was taken from a man between 18 and 35 years old with active or convalescent COVID-19. Sequenced material: peripheral blood.

The CDR3 nucleotides are TGTGCCTGGAGTATCGGACATATCAATGAAAAACTGTTTTTT. It specifies CAWSIGHINEKLFF. The chain recombines TRBV30 with TRBJ1-4, with D possibly TRBD1 on 5 matching bases. V lost 2 bases, J lost 5 bases, and 12 bases lay in between. CDR1 GTSNPN and CDR2 SVGIG come from the germline V gene (reference sequence). The CDR3 sequence is 14 residues long.